This T cell receptor beta chain was retrieved from a study of blood T cell repertoires in COVID-19. The wider study: Specimens from acute and convalescent COVID-19 originated in the United States, Italy and Spain. The analysed material was cDNA or gDNA that came from T cells, B-cell-depleted T cells, or PBMCs.

There are 14 residues in the CDR3. Germline values: CDR1 SGHAT, CDR2 FQNNGV. V dropped 1 base and J dropped 4 bases, with 10 bases sitting between them. As originally analysed: Estimated nucleated cell counts came from reference gene primer amplification. Using immunoSEQ multiplex PCR, the repertoire was profiled, and TCRdb retains in-frame clones only, with some absent. V and J calls and clone size are given by that table; D and trimming were obtained from the DNA. Among about 190,000 clones listed, around 83% were seen once. The rearrangement uses TRBV11-2 and TRBJ2-5, with D perhaps TRBD2 (6 bases). This clonotype was sampled from a woman in her thirties or forties with acute or convalescent COVID-19. Sequencing used peripheral blood. For the CDR3, the DNA is TGTGCCAGCAGCTTAGTCCCCGGGGGAGAGACCCAGTACTTC. This codes for CASSLVPGGETQYF.